This T cell receptor beta chain was recorded in a study of blood T cell repertoires in COVID-19. Overall study context: Sources were T cells, B-cell-depleted T cells, or PBMCs; the material itself was cDNA or gDNA.

Per the original methods: Nucleated cell counts were estimated from reference gene primer amplification. Sequenced by immunoSEQ multiplex PCR; TCRdb stores in-frame clones only, minus some. V, J and clone size were drawn from that table, and D and trimming were deduced from the DNA. The sample includes 150,000 to 200,000 clones, 75% to 90% seen only once; the top ten take about 2.1%. This CDR3 is built from 15 residues. Trimming shortened V by 1 base and J by 4 bases, and 14 bases separated the two germline ends. The germline V gene encodes CDR1 MNHEY and CDR2 SMNVEV (reference sequence). Source material: peripheral blood. The chain recombines TRBV27 with TRBJ2-7, with D possibly being TRBD1 (6 bases). The TCR comes from a man in his sixties or seventies with active or convalescent COVID-19. This CDR3 reads CASSLLGAWAYEQYF. For the CDR3, the DNA is TGTGCCAGCAGTTTATTGGGGGCTTGGGCTTACGAGCAGTACTTC.